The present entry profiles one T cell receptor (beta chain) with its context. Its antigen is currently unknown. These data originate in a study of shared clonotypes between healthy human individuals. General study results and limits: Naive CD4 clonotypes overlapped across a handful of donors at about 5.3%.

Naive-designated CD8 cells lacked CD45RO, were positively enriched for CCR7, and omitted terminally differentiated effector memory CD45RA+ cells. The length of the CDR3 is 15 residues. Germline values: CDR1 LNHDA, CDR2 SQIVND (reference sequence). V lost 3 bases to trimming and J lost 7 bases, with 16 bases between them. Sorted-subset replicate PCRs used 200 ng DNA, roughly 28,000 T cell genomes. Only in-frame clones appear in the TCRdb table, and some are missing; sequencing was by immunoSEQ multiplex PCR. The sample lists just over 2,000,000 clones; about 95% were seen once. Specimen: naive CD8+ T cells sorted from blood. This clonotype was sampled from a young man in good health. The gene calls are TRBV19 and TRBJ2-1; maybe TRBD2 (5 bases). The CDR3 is CASSMGSGLRNEQFF. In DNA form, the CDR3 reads TGTGCCAGTAGTATGGGGAGCGGCTTGAGGAATGAGCAGTTCTTC. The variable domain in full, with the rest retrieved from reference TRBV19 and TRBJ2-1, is DGGITQSPKYLFRKEGQNVTLSCEQNLNHDAMYWYRQDPGQGLRLIYYSQIVNDFQKGDIAEGYSVSREKKESFPLTVTSAQKNPTAFYLCASSMGSGLRNEQFFGPGTRLTVL.